Following are 17 T cell receptor beta chains from one sample sequenced in a study of T cell responses to AZD1222 COVID-19 vaccine. Here immunoSEQ multiplex PCR was the method, and the copy in TCRdb shows in-frame clones only, minus some. The table has more than 85,000 clones, around 80% seen once. Sequences were derived from peripheral blood, sampled on day 0 of AZD1222 vaccination. These receptors originate from an adult in good health.

This clone was seen a few times. Its ends do not fully match the called genes, so a read error is possible. This rearrangement joins TRBV7-2 to TRBJ1-1; D unclear. This CDR3 is built from 11 residues. Per germline, CDR1 SGHTA and CDR2 FQGNSA. The CDR3 protein is CASSLRAGEVF. CDR3 DNA sequence: TGTGCCAGCAGCTTACGGGCAGGTGAGGTCTTT.

The chain couples TRBV6-5 to TRBJ2-7; 7 positions match TRBD1. Germline V gives CDR1 MNHEY, CDR2 SVGAGI. This CDR3 region has 15 residues. J was trimmed by 0 bases and V by 6 bases; bases with no gene match: 8. DNA of the CDR3: TGTGCCAGCAGCCAATCGACAGGGAGCTCCTACGAGCAGTACTTC. Its protein is CASSQSTGSSYEQYF.

The chain couples TRBV6-2 or TRBV6-3 to TRBJ1-1; TRBD1 aligns across 10 bases. The ends lost 4 bases at V and 0 bases at J; junction bases unmatched: 11. Germline V gene data show CDR1 as MNHEY and CDR2 as SVGEGT. CDR3 length equals 18 residues. CDR3 nucleotide sequence: TGTGCCAGCAGTTTGATCTCCGGGACAGGGGCCATGAACACTGAAGCTTTCTTT. Encoded protein: CASSLISGTGAMNTEAFF.

The rearrangement uses TRBV5-1 and TRBJ2-2; tentative D call: TRBD2 (6 bases). Germline V gives CDR1 SGHRS, CDR2 YFSETQ. This CDR3 spans 14 amino acids. Trimming took off 3 bases at V and 7 bases at J, with 13 bases between the two ends. The CDR3, as DNA: TGCGCCAGCAGCTGGAGGGCTTCGGTCGGGGAGCTGTTTTTT. Protein sequence: CASSWRASVGELFF.

The chain couples TRBV5-6 to TRBJ2-3; possibly TRBD1 for D (6 bases). This CDR3 region has 14 residues. CDR1 and CDR2 from the germline V gene are SGHDT and YYEEEE. The V and J ends lost 4 bases and 1 base respectively, with 10 bases between them. CDR3 sequence: CASSSRGGTDTQYF. CDR3 nucleotides: TGTGCCAGCAGCAGCAGGGGAGGCACAGATACGCAGTATTTT.

The rearrangement links TRBV10-3 to TRBJ1-5; the match to TRBD1 covers 11 bases. Germline V gives CDR1 ENHRY, CDR2 SYGVKD. V lost 0 bases, J lost 5 bases, and 6 bases stayed unmatched. The CDR3 consists of 17 residues. The DNA of the CDR3 is TGTGCCATCAGTGAGTCAGGGACAGGGGGAAGGGATCAGCCCCAGCATTTT. It is translated as CAISESGTGGRDQPQHF.

Worth noting for this clone: The same CDR3 can be traced to other DNA sequences in this sample. The chain couples TRBV18 to TRBJ2-3; TRBD2 matches at 11 bases. Germline CDR1 KGHSH, CDR2 LQKENI. The CDR3 extends over 15 amino acids. Trimming took 3 bases from V and 3 from J; bases not matched to a gene: 2. CDR3 DNA sequence: TGTGCCAGCTCACCGACTAGCGGGGAGACAGATACGCAGTATTTT. Translation gives CASSPTSGETDTQYF.

The V gene is TRBV30, the J gene TRBJ1-2; perhaps TRBD1 as D (6 bases). CDR3 length: 12 amino acids. Germline CDR1 GTSNPN, CDR2 SVGIG (reference sequence). Trimming took 3 bases from V and 4 from J, leaving 9 bases between them. CDR3 nucleotide sequence: TGTGCCTGGAGGGGGGACACCTATGGCTACACCTTC. Its translation: CAWRGDTYGYTF.

The CDR3 loop is CASSLTREAEKLFF. CDR3 nucleotides: TGTGCCAGCAGTTTAACCAGGGAGGCTGAAAAACTGTTTTTT. The chain uses TRBV27 and TRBJ1-4, with D tentatively TRBD1 (5 bases). The CDR3 is made up of 14 amino acids. The V and J ends lost 2 bases and 7 bases respectively, with 11 bases between them. Germline loops: CDR1 MNHEY, CDR2 SMNVEV (reference sequence).

V usage is TRBV10-3 and J usage is TRBJ1-3; no reliable D call. Germline V lookup: CDR1 ENHRY, CDR2 SYGVKD. The V end lost 6 bases, the J end lost 0 bases, and 15 bases lay between the germline ends. The CDR3 runs 16 residues. This CDR3 is CAISPGVGASGNTIYF. CDR3 bases: TGTGCCATCAGCCCCGGCGTGGGCGCCTCTGGAAACACCATATATTTT.

V gene TRBV24-1 combines with J gene TRBJ1-6; D unclear. Trimming took 0 bases from V and 7 from J, leaving 6 bases between them. The germline gives CDR1 KGHDR, CDR2 SFDVKD. This CDR3 is built from 14 residues. The CDR3 region has the DNA TGTGCCACCAGTGATTTGGACCCGAATTCACCCCTCCACTTT. Its protein product is CATSDLDPNSPLHF.

This clone was seen more than once but under ten times. The rearrangement uses TRBV21-1 and TRBJ2-5; the D call of TRBD2 is as the table states it, not checked on the DNA. TRBV21-1 is recorded as a pseudogene. The CDR3 totals 18 residues. CDR3 loop: CASSKDCGPPKSQETQYF. CDR3 DNA: TGTGCCAGCAGCAAAGATTGCGGCCCCCCGAAGTCCCAAGAGACCCAGTACTTC.

The genes are TRBV9 and TRBJ2-1; the D is unclear. Per germline, CDR1 SGDLS and CDR2 YYNGEE. Between the trimmed V and J ends, which lost 0 bases and 9 bases, there was a span of 7 bases. The CDR3 is 12 residues long. CDR3 DNA: TGTGCCAGCAGCGTAGATGTCGGTGAGCAGTTCTTC. It is translated as CASSVDVGEQFF.

This chain links TRBV9 with TRBJ2-7, with TRBD2 matching 10 bases. With V trimmed by 0 bases and J by 2 bases, 5 bases remained unmatched. CDR1 and CDR2 (germline): SGDLS, YYNGEE. This CDR3 contains 16 residues. Here the CDR3 reads CASSVETSGAAYEQYF. In DNA, the CDR3 is TGTGCCAGCAGCGTAGAAACTAGCGGGGCCGCCTACGAGCAGTACTTC.

This clone has a handful of counts. V is TRBV7-2 and J is TRBJ1-6; the D is unclear. Looked up from germline, CDR1 is SGHTA and CDR2 is FQGNSA. The CDR3 loop spans 16 amino acids. V dropped 7 bases and J dropped 0 bases, with 13 bases sitting between them. The CDR3 sequence is CASTHSVSSYNSPLHF. In DNA, the CDR3 is TGTGCCAGCACCCATAGCGTAAGCTCCTATAATTCACCCCTCCACTTT.

The V and J genes are TRBV5-1 and TRBJ2-3; D may be TRBD2 (6 bases). V lost 3 bases and J lost 6, with 14 bases in between. Germline CDR1 SGHRS, CDR2 YFSETQ. This CDR3 is 14 amino acids long. In DNA form, the CDR3 reads TGCGCCAGCAGCTCCGGGACTCCCGGGGATACGCAGTATTTT. It codes for CASSSGTPGDTQYF.

This chain connects TRBV5-4 to TRBJ1-2; D is unresolved. The germline CDR1 and CDR2 sequences are SGHNT and YYREEE (reference sequence). V dropped 4 bases and J dropped 4 bases, with 14 bases sitting between them. The CDR3 is made up of 14 amino acids. Here the CDR3 reads CASSPLVSGYGYTF. Written as DNA, the CDR3 is TGTGCCAGCAGCCCCCTGGTCAGCGGCTATGGCTACACCTTC. Supplemented by reference TRBV5-4 and TRBJ1-2, the full variable domain reads ETGVTQSPTHLIKTRGQQVTLRCSSQSGHNTVSWYQQALGQGPQFIFQYYREEENGRGNFPPRFSGLQFPNYSSELNVNALELDDSALYLCASSPLVSGYGYTFGSGTRLTVV.